This TCR beta chain was captured in a study of T cells in localized non-small cell lung cancer. Study-level results: A raised T cell density in blood coincided with lengthier overall survival. The study sequenced only one region of the tumor. As a result, intratumor heterogeneity could not be excluded and remains possible. Out of the top 100 tumor clones, a median approximately 57 were seen in adjacent lung.

As regards this clone: Its target is unknown.

This table comes from immunoSEQ multiplex PCR, and its TCRdb copy is limited to in-frame clones, with some not included. Of approximately 83,000 clones in the sample, 88% were seen once. The CDR3 has 14 residues. The germline CDR1 and CDR2 sequences are LNHDA and SQIVND (reference sequence). Trimming removed 3 bases at V and 0 bases at J, with 6 bases between. The genes are TRBV19 and TRBJ2-1; D gene unclear. Sequencing used peripheral blood, obtained before any cancer treatment. This receptor was obtained from a woman aged 35-75 years with stage I squamous cell lung carcinoma. This chain's CDR3 is CASSMQSSYNEQFF. The DNA of the CDR3 is TGTGCCAGTAGTATGCAGAGCTCCTACAATGAGCAGTTCTTC.